This paragraph reports one TCR beta chain. Antigen: not known. TCR beta sequences were obtained from blood CD8+ and CD4+ T cells. The recently defined diagnostic criteria for definite or probable disease were met by the Susac syndrome patients. Negative magnetic isolation gave CD8+ and CD4+ cells; FACS enriched CD8+ TEMRA. Reverse transcription of roughly 0.45 to 1 ug RNA used random hexamers. Via MiXCR, TCRdb re-called the immunoSEQ multiplex PCR reads, giving one row per CDR3 protein. The sample carries over 130,000 distinct CDR3 sequences, just under 95% recorded once. The data were taken from a study of CD8 T cells in Susac syndrome. Study findings and constraints: In Susac syndrome, CD4+ T cell repertoires lacked any clonal expansion.

The receptor's source is a human donor with Susac syndrome. Sequencing input: CD4+ T cells from PBMCs.

The CDR3 sequence: CSAISGDQPQHF. The CDR3 DNA reads as TGCAGTGCTATTTCCGGGGATCAGCCCCAGCATTTT. The J gene is TRBJ1-5, the V gene TRBV20-1; D gene unclear. CDR1 is DFQATT, CDR2 SNEGSKA, per germline (reference sequence). The V end was cut by 4 bases, the J end by 5 bases, with 9 bases between. The CDR3 is made up of 12 amino acids.